The rows below give T cell receptor beta chains drawn from one sample of a study of blood T cell repertoires in COVID-19. The method was immunoSEQ multiplex PCR; TCRdb's version includes in-frame clones alone and lacks a portion of them. The sample holds hundreds of thousands of clones, roughly 91% seen once. Source material: peripheral blood. Source of these receptors: a man aged 40-55 years with acute or convalescent COVID-19. CDR3s include the opening cysteine and the closing phenylalanine or tryptophan. The D gene is left open where the match is weak. Rows give clone size only sometimes, using once, few, many, or a class for an expanded clone.

NA	TRBJ1-3	TRBV11-2	few	TGTGCCAGCACACCCATACCAGGGTACGGAAACACCATATATTTT	CASTPIPGYGNTIYF
NA	TRBJ1-2	TRBV7-2	NA	TGTGCCAGCAGCTCGGGGATTAACTATGGCTACACCTTC	CASSSGINYGYTF
NA	TRBJ1-3	TRBV13	NA	TGTGCCAGCAGCCCAGACAGGGGAAACACCATATATTTT	CASSPDRGNTIYF
TRBD1	TRBJ1-2	TRBV5-1	NA	TGCGCCAGCAGCCCGGAGGGGGCGGGTCGTAGCTATGGCTACACCTTC	CASSPEGAGRSYGYTF
NA	TRBJ2-1	TRBV7-2	NA	TGTGCCAGCAGCTCCCCCCGGGGACAAGTAGGGTACAATGAGCAGTTCTTC	CASSSPRGQVGYNEQFF
NA	TRBJ2-3	TRBV19	NA	TGTGCCAGTAGTTCAAGGGACTCCCCGACAGATACGCAGTATTTT	CASSSRDSPTDTQYF
TRBD1	TRBJ1-2	TRBV5-1	NA	TGCGCCAGCAGCTTGGACAGGGGGTCCCGCTATGGCTACACCTTC	CASSLDRGSRYGYTF
NA	TRBJ2-7	TRBV6-5	NA	TGTACTGTACAGGGTAACTACTCACCAGAGCAGTACTTC	CTVQGNYSPEQYF
TRBD1	TRBJ2-1	TRBV10-3	once	TGTGCCATCAGCGCAGGACAGGGGATCTCCAATGAGCAGTTCTTC	CAISAGQGISNEQFF
NA	TRBJ1-4	TRBV5-1	NA	TGCGCCAGCAGCTTAGGCCCCGCGGGCAATGAAAAACTGTTTTTT	CASSLGPAGNEKLFF
NA	TRBJ1-2	TRBV21-1	NA	TGTGCCAGCAGCAGTGGGGCCAGGGGCTATGGCTACACCTTC	CASSSGARGYGYTF
TRBD1	TRBJ1-6	TRBV2	NA	TGTGCCAGCAGTGAAGCTCGACAGGGCGGATCACCCCTCCACTTT	CASSEARQGGSPLHF
TRBD1	TRBJ2-7	TRBV27	NA	TGTGCCAGCAGTGCAGGGTGGGGACAGGGCCTCTCCTACGAGCAGTACTTC	CASSAGWGQGLSYEQYF
NA	TRBJ2-7	TRBV12-5	once	TGTGCTAGTGGTTTGCCAAGGGAGATAGTACGTTGCGAGCAGTACTTC	CASGLPREIVRCEQYF
NA	TRBJ2-1	TRBV11-1	NA	TGTGCCAGCAGCTTCTATAACAATGAGCAGTTCTTC	CASSFYNNEQFF
TRBD1	TRBJ2-7	TRBV27	NA	TGTGCCAGCACCGACAGGGGACACGAGCAGTACTTC	CASTDRGHEQYF
NA	TRBJ1-6	TRBV5-1	NA	TGCGCCAGCGGCTCAGACAGCCATAATTCACCCCTCCACTTT	CASGSDSHNSPLHF
TRBD1	TRBJ1-5	TRBV19	once	TGTGCCAGTAGTGGCCGGGACAGGGGTCCGGTTTATAGCAATCAGCCCCAGCATTTT	CASSGRDRGPVYSNQPQHF
NA	TRBJ2-7	TRBV27	once	TGTGCCAGCAGTTTTATAGGAGTAGACGAGCAGTACTTC	CASSFIGVDEQYF
NA	TRBJ1-1	TRBV7-9	NA	TGTGCCAGCAGCCGAGGGAGGGATACTGAAGCTTTCTTT	CASSRGRDTEAFF
NA	TRBJ2-5	TRBV5-6	NA	TGTGCCAGCAGCTCGCCAGCTTATCTGCGGGAGACCCAGTACTTC	CASSSPAYLRETQYF
NA	TRBJ1-2	TRBV5-4	NA	TGTGCCAGCAGCTTGGGGGAGGGAGTAACGACCTTC	CASSLGEGVTTF
TRBD1	TRBJ1-6	TRBV5-4	NA	TGTGCCAGCAGCCCGGGACAGGGAGGCAATTCACCCCTCCACTTT	CASSPGQGGNSPLHF
NA	TRBJ2-7	TRBV7-2	NA	TGTGCCCAGGCACCGAGGGAGGAGCAGTACTTC	CAQAPREEQYF
NA	TRBJ2-7	TRBV4-1	few	TGCGCCAGCAGCCAAGCCCTGGAATCGTACGGACACTACGAGCAGTACTTC	CASSQALESYGHYEQYF
TRBD1	TRBJ2-7	TRBV30	NA	TGTGCCTGGAGCGGACAGGGAGTAAACGAGCAGTACTTC	CAWSGQGVNEQYF
NA	TRBJ1-6	TRBV27	NA	TGTGCCAGCCGACCCCGACAGTTATCACCCCTCCACTTT	CASRPRQLSPLHF